This T cell receptor beta chain was captured in a study of post-analysis software for immune sequencing data. General study findings and limits: With TRBV5-6, TRBV5-1 and TRBV20-1 included, about five TRBV segments were more frequent in patients than in controls.

CDR3 size: 14 residues. Germline assignment: CDR1 SEHNR and CDR2 FQNEAQ (reference sequence). A note on this clonotype: Antigen: not known. Its ends do not fully match the called genes, so a read error is possible.

Every TCR beta cDNA library bore unique molecular identifiers. Each CDR3 protein is one row after TCRdb ran MiXCR on the PCR reads. The sample lists 550,000 to 700,000 distinct CDR3 sequences, around 47% occurring once. The specimen was blood. This rearrangement joins TRBV7-9 to TRBJ2-3; D remains ambiguous. This sequence originates from a girl between 5 and 17 years old with multiple sclerosis. CDR3 nucleotide sequence: TGCGCCAGCAGCTTCCCCCCTAAGGGAGATACGCAGTATTTT. This codes for CASSFPPKGDTQYF.